The clone carrying this T cell receptor (beta chain) was recorded only once. The CDR3 extends over 13 amino acids. Trimming removed 7 bases at V and 5 bases at J, with 14 bases between. The V gene's germline CDR1 is WSHSY and CDR2 SAAADI. The data derive from a study of blood T cell repertoires in COVID-19. Original processing methods: Reference gene primer amplification gave nucleated cell count estimates. Method: immunoSEQ multiplex PCR; TCRdb's copy keeps in-frame clones and lacks some. V, J and clone size reflect that table, while D and trimming were determined from the DNA. This table holds more than 85,000 clones, less than 85% found once.

The V gene is TRBV10-2, the J gene TRBJ2-5; D gene unclear. The specimen sequenced was peripheral blood. This TCR was sampled from a human donor in a cohort sampled during active COVID-19. CDR3 protein: CASIGPTGETQYF. In DNA form, the CDR3 reads TGCGCCAGCATTGGGCCCACTGGGGAGACCCAGTACTTC.